The 21 T cell receptor beta chains given below trace back to one sample, sequenced in a study of T cells in women clearing cervical HPV infection. Assay: immunoSEQ multiplex PCR; the TCRdb copy retains only in-frame clones and omits some. This listing includes about 48,000 clones. Sequencing was performed on blood buffy coat. The source of these receptors is a woman between 18 and 69 years old with a cervical HPV16 infection that either progressed to CIN3+ or cleared (not recorded which).

As for this clone: The read terminates 3 residues ahead of where the CDR3 ends, so the germline J gene completes it. The V and J genes are TRBV5-4 and TRBJ2-5, with no clear D. Germline V gives CDR1 SGHNT, CDR2 YYREEE (reference sequence). Trimming shortened V by 1 base and J by 2 bases, and 9 bases separated the two germline ends. The CDR3 spans 14 residues. CDR3 amino acids: CASSLSGLQETQYF. The part of the CDR3 DNA that was read is TGTGCCAGCAGCTTGTCAGGCTTACAAGAGACC.

With respect to this clone: Read data end 3 residues before the CDR3 end; the end is taken from the germline J gene. The chain links TRBV14 to TRBJ2-7, with 9 positions matching TRBD1. Germline V gene lookup returns CDR1 SGHDN and CDR2 FVKESK. This CDR3 comprises 15 residues. V lost 3 bases to trimming and J lost 4 bases; unmatched junction nucleotides: 7. This CDR3 reads CASSQQGTGQYEQYF. CDR3 DNA (partial): TGTGCCAGCAGCCAGCAAGGGACAGGGCAGTACGAG.

As for this clone: Read data end 3 residues before the CDR3 end; the end is taken from the germline J gene. V usage is TRBV2 and J usage is TRBJ2-1; a possible D gene is TRBD1 (6 bases). The CDR3 has 14 amino acids. From germline, CDR1 is SNHLY and CDR2 FYNNEI. Trimming left V 7 bases short and J 8 bases short, with 18 bases between. The chain's CDR3 is CASNKEGGYDEQFF. The part of the CDR3 DNA that was read is TGTGCCAGCAACAAGGAAGGGGGTTACGATGAG.

Of note for this clone: The CDR3 extends 3 residues past the end of the read, so its final part is completed from the germline J gene. V gene TRBV30 combines with J gene TRBJ1-5; D possibly corresponds to TRBD1 (6 bases). The CDR3 runs 16 residues. Germline V CDR1 and CDR2: GTSNPN, SVGIG (reference sequence). Trimming pared 0 bases from V and 6 bases from J, leaving 18 bases between. CDR3 DNA (partial): TGTGCCTGGAGTGTACCCGGGACAAGAGTACGTCAGCCC. The encoded protein is CAWSVPGTRVRQP. The CDR3 in full is CAWSVPGTRVRQPQHF.

With respect to this clone: Sequencing ends 3 residues short of the CDR3 end; the germline J gene provides the rest. The V and J genes are TRBV20-1 and TRBJ1-1; weak D call: TRBD1 (6 bases). Germline V gene data show CDR1 as DFQATT and CDR2 as SNEGSKA (reference sequence). The CDR3 spans 12 residues. Trimming cost V 3 bases and J 7 bases, with 12 bases left between them. The CDR3 DNA, read in part, is TGCAGTGCTAGTCTTGGACAGTATGAA. As protein: CSASLGQYE. Given in full, the CDR3 is CSASLGQYEAFF.

Concerning this clone itself: The CDR3 is cut off 3 residues early in the read; its end comes from the germline J gene. The chain recombines TRBV7-8 with TRBJ1-5; D not certain. The germline V and J ends were trimmed by 0 bases and 0 bases, with 15 bases remaining between them. CDR3 length: 18 residues. Looked up from germline, CDR1 is SGHVS and CDR2 is FQNEAQ. This CDR3 is CASSLAVKQSHSNQPQHF. CDR3 DNA, as far as it was read: TGTGCCAGCAGCTTAGCTGTTAAACAGTCGCATAGCAATCAGCCC. Combining the CDR3 with reference TRBV7-8 and TRBJ1-5 gives the whole variable domain GAGVSQSPRYKVAKRGQDVALRCDPISGHVSLFWYQQALGQGPEFLTYFQNEAQLDKSGLPSDRFFAERPEGSVSTLKIQRTQQEDSAVYLCASSLAVKQSHSNQPQHFGDGTRLSIL.

Of note for this clone: The DNA ends 3 residues before the CDR3 does, and the rest of the CDR3 is filled in from the germline J gene. This rearrangement joins TRBV7-9 to TRBJ1-1, with 7 nucleotides matching TRBD1. This CDR3 is built from 15 residues. With V trimmed by 5 bases and J by 1 base, 7 bases remained unmatched. Germline CDR1 reads SEHNR; CDR2 reads FQNEAQ (reference sequence). The CDR3 loop reads CASSGWTGSNTEAFF. CDR3 bases read: TGTGCCAGCAGCGGATGGACAGGATCGAACACTGAA. The whole variable domain, filled in from reference TRBV7-9 and TRBJ1-1, reads DTGVSQNPRHKITKRGQNVTFRCDPISEHNRLYWYRQTLGQGPEFLTYFQNEAQLEKSRLLSDRFSAERPKGSFSTLEIQRTEQGDSAMYLCASSGWTGSNTEAFFGQGTRLTVV.

CDR3 bases read: TGTGCCAGCAGCTTAGGAGCGGGAGGAGGGGAGACC. Amino acid sequence: CASSLGAGGGET. The whole CDR3 is CASSLGAGGGETAFF. J is TRBJ1-1 and V is TRBV7-9; TRBD1 is a possible D gene (5 bases). Read coverage stops 3 residues before the CDR3 terminus; the germline J gene supplies the remainder. The CDR3 sequence is 15 residues long. Looked up from germline, CDR1 is SEHNR and CDR2 is FQNEAQ (reference sequence).

For this clone: The read ends 3 residues shy of where the CDR3 ends; the end is completed using the germline J gene. This rearrangement joins TRBV5-1 to TRBJ2-3, with D unresolved. CDR3 size: 16 residues. The V end was cut by 5 bases, the J end by 4 bases, with 20 bases between. Germline V gives CDR1 SGHRS, CDR2 YFSETQ. The CDR3 bases that were read are TGCGCCAGCAGAGTCCAGAAGGGTATTTTGGCAGATACG. Encoded protein: CASRVQKGILADT. The entire CDR3 protein is CASRVQKGILADTQYF.

Note on this clone: The read terminates 3 residues before the CDR3 end, so the remaining end is supplied by the germline J gene. V is TRBV10-1 and J is TRBJ2-3, with TRBD2 as a possible D gene (7 bases). V was shortened by 6 bases and J by 1 base, with 20 bases between the two germline ends. The CDR3 totals 17 residues. Germline CDR1 reads WNHNN; CDR2 reads SYGVQD (reference sequence). Here the CDR3 reads CASRPKTREGGTDTQYF. The sequenced CDR3 bases are TGCGCCAGCAGACCAAAAACCAGGGAGGGGGGCACAGATACG.

Notes on this clone: The sequenced fragment ends 3 residues before the CDR3 boundary, so the rest is inferred from the germline J gene. The chain carries TRBV5-1 and TRBJ2-7, with 7 bases aligning to TRBD2. The CDR3 sequence is 14 residues long. J gave up 2 bases and V 2 bases, and 4 bases lay outside the gene matches. CDR1 is SGHRS and CDR2 is YFSETQ in the germline V gene. The sequenced CDR3 bases are TGCGCCAGCAGCTTCGGGCTAGCGGCCTACGAG. Translating it yields CASSFGLAAYE. The whole CDR3 region reads CASSFGLAAYEQYF.

Note on this clone: The read halts 3 residues ahead of the CDR3 end, with the missing end drawn from the germline J gene. The genes are TRBV20-1 and TRBJ1-1, with a possible D match to TRBD1 (5 bases). Germline assignment: CDR1 DFQATT and CDR2 SNEGSKA (reference sequence). V gave up 6 bases and J gave up 0 bases, with 20 bases separating them. This CDR3 region has 16 residues. Incomplete CDR3 DNA: TGCAGTGCGCCCCAAGGGGCAGAATTCATGAACACTGAA. As protein: CSAPQGAEFMNTE. The whole CDR3 protein reads CSAPQGAEFMNTEAFF.

In the case of this clone: The read finishes 3 residues shy of the CDR3 end, and the germline J gene is used to complete it. This chain uses TRBV12-3 or TRBV12-4 with TRBJ1-6, with D unclear. Trimming removed 6 bases from V and 4 bases from J, with 16 bases in between. The CDR3 extends over 16 amino acids. This CDR3 is CASSSLGLGYNSPLHF. The part of the CDR3 DNA that was read is TGTGCCAGCAGCTCGCTCGGACTCGGGTATAATTCACCC.

Points on this clone: The CDR3 end lies 3 residues beyond the end of the read and is filled in from the germline J gene. This chain links TRBV29-1 with TRBJ2-2; D may be TRBD1 or TRBD2 (5 bases each). Germline CDR1 reads SQVTM; CDR2 reads ANQGSEA. This CDR3 spans 14 amino acids. Trimming removed 4 bases from V and 5 bases from J, with 14 bases in between. The part of the CDR3 DNA that was read is TGCAGCGTTGGAGGGGTTGATTCAACCGGGGAG. Translated, it gives CSVGGVDSTGE. The complete CDR3 protein is CSVGGVDSTGELFF.

Concerning this clone itself: The read ends 3 residues before the CDR3 terminus; that terminus is restored from the germline J gene. The V and J genes are TRBV6-2 or TRBV6-3 and TRBJ2-7; D call uncertain. V was pared by 6 bases and J by 3 bases, with 9 bases between. CDR3 length: 12 amino acids. Germline CDR1 and CDR2: MNHEY and SVGEGT. CDR3 region: CASRDISYEQYF. Partial CDR3 DNA: TGTGCCAGCAGAGACATAAGCTACGAG.

About this clone: From the germline J gene comes the end of the CDR3, since the read stops 3 residues before it. The genes are TRBV18 and TRBJ1-2; D perhaps matches TRBD1 (6 bases). Looked up from germline, CDR1 is KGHSH and CDR2 is LQKENI. The V end lost 6 bases, the J end lost 7 bases, and 24 bases lay between the germline ends. The CDR3 covers 16 residues. CDR3 protein: CASSGATGPQAGGYTF. Partial CDR3 DNA: TGTGCCAGCTCGGGGGCCACAGGGCCCCAGGCCGGTGGC.

With regard to this clone: The read ends 3 residues early relative to the CDR3; the germline J gene fills the gap. The V gene is TRBV28, the J gene TRBJ2-7, with 9 bases aligning to TRBD2. CDR3 size: 17 residues. Germline trimming cut 4 bases from V and 0 bases from J; bases unmatched to any gene: 10. CDR1 is MDHEN and CDR2 is SYDVKM in the germline V gene. The CDR3 spells CASSSGAGTSSSYEQYF. The covered CDR3 bases are TGTGCCAGCAGTTCCGGAGCCGGGACTAGCAGCTCCTACGAG.

Remarks on this clone: Sequencing ends 3 residues short of the CDR3 end; the germline J gene provides the rest. The chain recombines TRBV12-3 or TRBV12-4 with TRBJ2-3; D call uncertain. There are 13 residues in the CDR3. Deletions cut 2 bases from V and 4 bases from J, with 7 bases between. CDR3 DNA, as far as it was read: TGTGCCAGCAGTTTACCCAATCCAGATACG. Amino acids: CASSLPNPDT. The full CDR3 is CASSLPNPDTQYF.

Details on this clone: The read terminates 3 residues ahead of where the CDR3 ends, so the germline J gene completes it. This chain connects TRBV12-5 to TRBJ2-7; tentatively, D is TRBD1 (5 bases). Deletions cut 3 bases from V and 5 bases from J, with 8 bases between. In germline, CDR1 is LGHNT, CDR2 FRNRAP. CDR3 size: 12 residues. CDR3 DNA (partial): TGTGCTAGTGGTTTTGGGGCCGACGAG. Its protein is CASGFGADE. The CDR3 in full is CASGFGADEQYF.

On this clone: The read ends 3 residues shy of where the CDR3 ends; the end is completed using the germline J gene. The J gene is TRBJ2-7, the V gene TRBV4-2; 11 positions match TRBD1. The CDR3 has 16 residues. V was pared by 4 bases and J by 6 bases, with 11 bases of the junction left unmatched. Per the germline V gene, CDR1 is LGHNA and CDR2 is YNFKEQ. The CDR3 spells CASSRGGTGGTLEQYF. The DNA read from the CDR3 is TGTGCCAGCAGCCGTGGCGGGACAGGGGGAACCCTCGAG.

Concerning this clone: The sequenced fragment ends 3 residues before the CDR3 boundary, so the rest is inferred from the germline J gene. This sequence joins TRBV6-2 or TRBV6-3 and TRBJ2-1, with D maybe TRBD2 (6 bases). The CDR3 runs to 14 residues. Between the trimmed V and J ends, which lost 6 bases and 5 bases, there was a span of 14 bases. CDR1 is MNHEY and CDR2 is SVGEGT in the germline V gene. CDR3: CASSRRGANNEQFF. CDR3 bases read: TGTGCCAGCAGCCGACGCGGGGCTAACAATGAG.